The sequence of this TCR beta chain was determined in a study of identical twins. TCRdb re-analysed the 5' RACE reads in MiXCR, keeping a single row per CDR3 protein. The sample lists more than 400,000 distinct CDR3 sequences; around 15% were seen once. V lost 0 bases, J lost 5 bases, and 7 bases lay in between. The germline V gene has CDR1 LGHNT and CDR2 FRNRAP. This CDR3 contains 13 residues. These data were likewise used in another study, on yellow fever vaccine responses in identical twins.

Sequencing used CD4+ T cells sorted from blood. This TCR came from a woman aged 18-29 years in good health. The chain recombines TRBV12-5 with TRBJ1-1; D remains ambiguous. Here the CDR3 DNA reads TGTGCTAGTGGTTTGGTACTCGGGACTGAAGCTTTCTTT. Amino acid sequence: CASGLVLGTEAFF.